A selection of T cell receptor beta chains follows, all from one sample in a study of blood T cell repertoires in COVID-19. Clones were sequenced by immunoSEQ multiplex PCR, and TCRdb holds only the in-frame ones, with some missing. The sample has roughly 200,000 clones, about four fifths seen once. Sequenced sample: peripheral blood. The receptor source for this set is an elderly woman with COVID-19, enrolled during active disease. CDR3s include the opening cysteine and the closing phenylalanine or tryptophan. Each record gives: V gene, J gene, CDR3 protein.

V: TRBV2
J: TRBJ2-3
CDR3: CASSETGGTLLDTQYF

V: TRBV4-2
J: TRBJ1-4
CDR3: CASSQDSAGEKLFF

V: TRBV7-9
J: TRBJ2-7
CDR3: CASSSSGGDEQYF

V: TRBV19
J: TRBJ2-5
CDR3: CASSIHDSGTGRETQYF

V: TRBV9
J: TRBJ1-1
CDR3: CASSVGLAGMAFF

V: TRBV7-9
J: TRBJ1-6
CDR3: CASSLARQASPLHF

V: TRBV23-1
J: TRBJ2-1
CDR3: CASSPRLAAFSYNEQFF

V: TRBV28
J: TRBJ1-2
CDR3: CASSLGSDYGYTF

V: TRBV7-9
J: TRBJ1-5
CDR3: CASSSFGSDQPQHF

V: TRBV3-1/TRBV3-2
J: TRBJ2-7
CDR3: CASSQGAVRAGVSPYRVNEQYF

V: TRBV19
J: TRBJ1-5
CDR3: CASSPGAGINQPQHF

V: TRBV3-1/TRBV3-2
J: TRBJ2-2
CDR3: CASSRQGTGELFF

V: TRBV27
J: TRBJ1-1
CDR3: CASSHTGAVVF

V: TRBV2
J: TRBJ1-1
CDR3: CASSDRGEAFF

V: TRBV18
J: TRBJ2-1
CDR3: CASSPGLAGVGEQFF

V: TRBV7-2
J: TRBJ2-1
CDR3: CASSRLAGGPYNEQFF

V: TRBV18
J: TRBJ1-4
CDR3: CASSPGAGEKLFF

V: TRBV7-3
J: TRBJ2-3
CDR3: CASSLGQGVSDTQYF

V: TRBV5-4
J: TRBJ2-7
CDR3: CASSLSGTGRYEQYF

V: TRBV5-1
J: TRBJ1-2
CDR3: CASTPGGTGGGEGYTF

V: TRBV3-1/TRBV3-2
J: TRBJ1-1
CDR3: CASSPGITVNTEAFF

V: TRBV15
J: TRBJ2-5
CDR3: CATSWGGQETQYF

V: TRBV27
J: TRBJ2-5
CDR3: CASSRTSGMGQETQYF

V: TRBV7-3
J: TRBJ1-1
CDR3: CASSLTGVFYYTEAFF

V: TRBV3-1/TRBV3-2
J: TRBJ1-1
CDR3: CASSLSAGVTEAFF

V: TRBV5-6
J: TRBJ2-5
CDR3: CASSRGTSEETQYF

V: TRBV4-1
J: TRBJ2-3
CDR3: CASSLPSGGRTDTQYF

V: TRBV9
J: TRBJ1-1
CDR3: CASSVDRANTEAFF

V: TRBV9
J: TRBJ2-2
CDR3: CASSATGYGSSGELFF

V: TRBV4-1
J: TRBJ1-5
CDR3: CASSQVQTDSNQPQHF

V: TRBV4-1
J: TRBJ1-5
CDR3: CASSHHPGTGGQPQHF

V: TRBV5-1
J: TRBJ1-5
CDR3: CASSWDRGLGQPQHF

V: TRBV5-6
J: TRBJ1-5
CDR3: CASSFGQGDQPQHF

V: TRBV2
J: TRBJ1-5
CDR3: CASSEWATSNQPQHF

V: TRBV5-8
J: TRBJ2-3
CDR3: CASSSRGREVGDTQYF

V: TRBV5-5
J: TRBJ1-3
CDR3: CASSLGQGNTIYF

V: TRBV9
J: TRBJ2-1
CDR3: CATGKGHSYNEQFF

V: TRBV5-4
J: TRBJ2-7
CDR3: CASRKGENSYEQYF

V: TRBV2
J: TRBJ1-1
CDR3: CASSRGAGGESFF

V: TRBV28
J: TRBJ1-2
CDR3: CASTLPGSQNYGYTF